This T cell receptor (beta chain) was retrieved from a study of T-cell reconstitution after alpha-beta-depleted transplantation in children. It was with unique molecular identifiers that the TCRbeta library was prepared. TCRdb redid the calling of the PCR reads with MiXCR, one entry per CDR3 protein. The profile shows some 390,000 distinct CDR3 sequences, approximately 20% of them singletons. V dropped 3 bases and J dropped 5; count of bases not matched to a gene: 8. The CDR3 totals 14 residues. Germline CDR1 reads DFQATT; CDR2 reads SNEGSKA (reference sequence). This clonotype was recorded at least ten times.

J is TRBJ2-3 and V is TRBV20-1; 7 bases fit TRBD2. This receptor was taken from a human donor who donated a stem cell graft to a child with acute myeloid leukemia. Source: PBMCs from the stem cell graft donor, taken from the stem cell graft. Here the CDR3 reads CSASEASGEDTQYF. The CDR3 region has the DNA TGCAGTGCTAGCGAGGCCAGCGGGGAAGATACGCAGTATTTT.